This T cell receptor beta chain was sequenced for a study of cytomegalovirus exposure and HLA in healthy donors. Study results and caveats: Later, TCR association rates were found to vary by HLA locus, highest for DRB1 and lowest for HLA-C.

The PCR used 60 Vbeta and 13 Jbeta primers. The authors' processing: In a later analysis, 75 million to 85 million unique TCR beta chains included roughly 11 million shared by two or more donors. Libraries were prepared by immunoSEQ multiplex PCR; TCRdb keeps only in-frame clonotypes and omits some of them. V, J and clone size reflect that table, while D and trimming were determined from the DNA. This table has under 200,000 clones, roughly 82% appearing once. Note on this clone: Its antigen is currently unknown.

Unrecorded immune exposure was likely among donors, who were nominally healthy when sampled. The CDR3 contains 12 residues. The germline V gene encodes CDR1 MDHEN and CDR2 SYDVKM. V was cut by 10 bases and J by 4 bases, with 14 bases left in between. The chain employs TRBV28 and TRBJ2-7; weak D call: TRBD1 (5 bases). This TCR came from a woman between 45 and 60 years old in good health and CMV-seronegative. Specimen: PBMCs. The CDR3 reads CATLFAGYEQYF. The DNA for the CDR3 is TGTGCCACCCTCTTCGCAGGGTACGAGCAGTACTTC.